This T cell receptor (beta chain) came from a study of cytomegalovirus exposure and HLA in healthy donors. Study information: Earlier work reported 110 million or so unique TCR beta sequences from about 180 million T cells.

The V end was cut by 4 bases, the J end by 9 bases, with 9 bases between. Germline V gene data show CDR1 as SGHAT and CDR2 as FQDESV (reference sequence). This CDR3 has 11 residues. With 60 Vbeta and 13 Jbeta primers, the PCR was carried out. This table comes from immunoSEQ multiplex PCR, and its TCRdb copy is limited to in-frame clones, with some not included. With 130,000 to 150,000 clones in the sample, the ten largest clones hold approximately 2.4%. On this clone: Antigen unknown.

Notes on the study in general: From TCR beta sequences, most subjects' HLA-A and HLA-B alleles were reportedly predicted accurately.

Sequencing used PBMCs. The sequence was obtained from a man aged 35-49 years in good health and CMV-seronegative. The rearrangement uses TRBV11-1 and TRBJ2-5; possible D gene TRBD1, 5 bases. In nucleotides, the CDR3 is TGTGCCAGCAGCTACGAAGGGGCCCAGTACTTC. It encodes CASSYEGAQYF.